A single sample gave rise to the 30 T cell receptor beta chains below, sequenced in a study of blood T cell repertoires in COVID-19 (dated by TCRdb to the early 2020s). The protocol used for the library was the immunoSEQ multiplex PCR assay. Held by TCRdb, this immuneACCESS table contains in-frame sequences only and omits some clones. Under half of the omission traces to an unresolved V gene where checked; the cause of the rest is unknown. The sample table shows some 66,000 clones, and about 91% are seen once. 6% to 8% of the sample comes from the top ten. Material for sequencing was peripheral blood. Receptor source: a human donor in a cohort sampled during active COVID-19.

The rearrangement links TRBV19 to TRBJ2-7, with 14 positions matching TRBD2. V lost 9 bases and J lost 7; bases outside the gene matches: 5. The CDR3 spans 13 residues. Germline CDR1 and CDR2: LNHDA and SQIVND (reference sequence). The CDR3 here is CASQRLAGGEQYF. For the CDR3, the DNA is TGTGCCAGCCAAAGACTAGCGGGAGGGGAGCAGTACTTC.

The gene calls are TRBV28 and TRBJ2-3, with D perhaps TRBD2 (6 bases). V was cut by 4 bases and J by 0 bases, with 11 bases left in between. The CDR3 is 15 residues long. The germline gives CDR1 MDHEN, CDR2 SYDVKM. CDR3 amino acids: CASSSPRGSTDTQYF. The DNA of the CDR3 is TGTGCCAGCAGTTCGCCTCGGGGGAGCACAGATACGCAGTATTTT.

The chain joins TRBV7-2 to TRBJ2-5; 10 bases match TRBD2. Germline trimming cut 3 bases from V and 4 bases from J; bases unmatched to any gene: 5. This CDR3 is built from 15 residues. The germline CDR1 and CDR2 sequences are SGHTA and FQGNSA. CDR3 sequence: CASSFSGGIAETQYF. For the CDR3, the DNA is TGTGCCAGCAGCTTTAGCGGGGGGATTGCAGAGACCCAGTACTTC. The whole variable domain, filled in from reference TRBV7-2 and TRBJ2-5, reads GAGVSQSPSNKVTEKGKDVELRCDPISGHTALYWYRQSLGQGLEFLIYFQGNSAPDKSGLPSDRFSAERTGGSVSTLTIQRTQQEDSAVYLCASSFSGGIAETQYFGPGTRLLVL.

This clone has a single count. The V gene is TRBV19, the J gene TRBJ2-2; D may be TRBD1 (5 bases). The CDR3 totals 15 residues. V was clipped by 4 bases and J by 1 base, with 10 bases between them. Per germline, CDR1 LNHDA and CDR2 SQIVND (reference sequence). The DNA of the CDR3 is TGTGCCAGTAGTAAGGGGCCCATGAACACCGGGGAGCTGTTTTTT. The encoded protein is CASSKGPMNTGELFF.

This clone appeared once. This rearrangement joins TRBV5-6 to TRBJ1-6; possible D gene TRBD1, 6 bases. With 2 bases removed from V and 9 bases from J, the gap between germline ends came to 18 bases. The CDR3 is made up of 16 amino acids. Germline CDR1 SGHDT, CDR2 YYEEEE. For the CDR3, the DNA is TGTGCCAGCAGCTTAAATACAGGGATAGGAAGTTCACCCCTCCACTTT. Translation: CASSLNTGIGSSPLHF.

V and J are TRBV25-1 and TRBJ2-3; D remains unclear. The CDR3 sequence is 14 residues long. Trimming shortened V by 3 bases and J by 9 bases, and 16 bases separated the two germline ends. Germline-derived CDR1 and CDR2 are MGHDK and SYGVNS. The CDR3 sequence is CASSDPGPSRTQYF. The DNA of the CDR3 is TGTGCCAGCAGTGACCCTGGGCCCTCCCGCACGCAGTATTTT.

This clone occurred once. V is TRBV5-1 and J is TRBJ2-7, with D perhaps matching TRBD2 (5 bases). CDR3 length: 13 residues. Germline CDR1 SGHRS, CDR2 YFSETQ. CDR3 sequence (DNA): TGCGAAAACACCCGGGGAATAACCTACGAGCAGTACTTC. This sequence encodes CENTRGITYEQYF.

This chain connects TRBV20-1 to TRBJ2-1, with D tentatively TRBD1 (5 bases). The CDR3 loop spans 15 amino acids. Between the trimmed V and J ends, which lost 3 bases and 5 bases, there was a span of 17 bases. Germline lookup yields CDR1 DFQATT and CDR2 SNEGSKA (reference sequence). CDR3 in amino acids: CSASYLFDSDNEQFF. In DNA, the CDR3 is TGCAGTGCTAGTTACCTATTTGACAGCGACAATGAGCAGTTCTTC.

The rearrangement uses TRBV5-4 and TRBJ2-1, with a tentative D call TRBD2 (5 bases). CDR1 is SGHNT and CDR2 is YYREEE in the germline V gene (reference sequence). The CDR3 has 16 residues. With 3 bases removed from V and 4 bases from J, the gap between germline ends came to 17 bases. CDR3 residues: CASSSTPSGPYNEQFF. The CDR3, as DNA: TGTGCCAGCAGCTCCACTCCGAGCGGACCATACAATGAGCAGTTCTTC.

The sample holds one count of this clone. V and J are TRBV11-2 and TRBJ2-1, with 13 bases matching TRBD2. The ends lost 6 bases at V and 15 bases at J; junction bases unmatched: 11. Germline CDR1 and CDR2: SGHAT and FQNNGV. The CDR3 length is 14 residues. CDR3 nucleotide sequence: TGTGCCAGCAGTACGACTAGCGGGGGGCGCCCATGGTTCTTC. Amino acids: CASSTTSGGRPWFF.

The sample holds a few counts of this clone. The chain is built from TRBV4-3 and TRBJ1-6, with 9 bases identical to TRBD1. CDR1 is LGHNA, CDR2 YSLEER, per germline. With V trimmed by 1 base and J by 5 bases, 3 bases remained unmatched. CDR3 length: 16 amino acids. Here the CDR3 reads CASSQVTGGDNSPLHF. The DNA of the CDR3 is TGCGCCAGCAGCCAAGTAACAGGGGGCGATAATTCACCCCTCCACTTT.

The V gene is TRBV5-1, the J gene TRBJ1-1, with 10 bases lining up with TRBD1. V was clipped by 4 bases and J by 2 bases; unmatched bases: 8. The CDR3 consists of 16 residues. Per germline, CDR1 SGHRS and CDR2 YFSETQ. CDR3: CASSTPRQGANTEAFF. The DNA of the CDR3 is TGCGCCAGCAGCACACCCAGACAGGGGGCAAACACTGAAGCTTTCTTT.

The chain recombines TRBV15 with TRBJ2-7; D is unresolved. The germline V and J ends were trimmed by 4 bases and 0 bases, with 10 bases remaining between them. Germline V gene lookup returns CDR1 LNHNV and CDR2 YYDKDF (reference sequence). CDR3 size: 14 residues. In nucleotides, the CDR3 is TGTGCCACCAGCATTAGCAGAAGCTCCTACGAGCAGTACTTC. The encoded protein is CATSISRSSYEQYF.

This chain connects TRBV30 to TRBJ1-5, with 11 bases matching TRBD1. CDR3 length equals 16 residues. V lost 6 bases to trimming and J lost 2 bases; unmatched junction nucleotides: 9. Germline CDR1 reads GTSNPN; CDR2 reads SVGIG (reference sequence). CDR3 region: CACGTGGFNGNQPQHF. The CDR3 region has the DNA TGTGCCTGCGGGACAGGGGGTTTCAACGGCAATCAGCCCCAGCATTTT.

The chain recombines TRBV15 with TRBJ1-4; 7 bases fit TRBD1. The germline V gene encodes CDR1 LNHNV and CDR2 YYDKDF (reference sequence). Unmatched junction bases numbered 4, after V lost 3 bases and J lost 0 bases. The CDR3 is made up of 16 amino acids. CDR3 sequence: CATSRRTGPTNEKLFF. DNA of the CDR3: TGTGCCACCAGCAGGCGGACAGGACCAACTAATGAAAAACTGTTTTTT.

The V and J genes are TRBV3-1 (or the pseudogene TRBV3-2) and TRBJ1-4; 9 bases match TRBD1. Germline lookup yields CDR1 LGHDT and CDR2 YNNKEL (reference sequence). V gave up 6 bases and J gave up 7 bases; unmatched junction bases: 3. The length of the CDR3 is 13 residues. CDR3 region: CASSGTGTEKLFF. CDR3 DNA: TGTGCCAGCAGTGGGACAGGGACTGAAAAACTGTTTTTT.

This chain connects TRBV11-2 to TRBJ1-1; a possible D gene is TRBD1 (5 bases). Germline V gene lookup returns CDR1 SGHAT and CDR2 FQNNGV. The V end lost 5 bases, the J end lost 0 bases, and 16 bases lay between the germline ends. This CDR3 contains 16 residues. CDR3 sequence: CASSLGAVVLNTEAFF. The CDR3 DNA follows: TGTGCCAGCAGCCTTGGGGCAGTTGTGCTGAACACTGAAGCTTTCTTT.

This chain joins TRBV10-3 and TRBJ2-1, with 10 bases identical to TRBD1. Trimming took 10 bases from V and 6 from J; bases not matched to a gene: 9. CDR3 length equals 14 residues. Germline values: CDR1 ENHRY, CDR2 SYGVKD. The CDR3 coding sequence is TGTGCCACCCTCCCGGGACAGGGGACCAATGAGCAGTTCTTC. The encoded protein is CATLPGQGTNEQFF.

The chain recombines TRBV2 with TRBJ2-2; 7 nucleotides align to TRBD2. The germline V gene has CDR1 SNHLY and CDR2 FYNNEI. Losses at the gene ends were 5 bases for V and 4 bases for J; bases not matched to a gene: 10. The length of the CDR3 is 16 residues. CDR3 amino acids: CASSKWDYGGTGELFF. CDR3 bases: TGTGCCAGCAGTAAATGGGACTACGGGGGCACCGGGGAGCTGTTTTTT.

The chain carries TRBV28 and TRBJ1-2; D perhaps matches TRBD1 (5 bases). CDR1 and CDR2 (germline): MDHEN, SYDVKM. V gave up 4 bases and J gave up 4 bases, with 10 bases separating them. The CDR3 has 13 residues. CDR3 amino acids: CASSSGLGYGYTF. The DNA of the CDR3 is TGTGCCAGCAGTTCAGGGCTCGGCTATGGCTACACCTTC.

V is TRBV19 and J is TRBJ1-1; a possible D gene is TRBD1 (6 bases). This CDR3 is 16 amino acids long. The ends were cut back, 2 bases at V and 0 bases at J, with 13 bases in the middle. The V gene's germline CDR1 is LNHDA and CDR2 SQIVND (reference sequence). In nucleotides, the CDR3 is TGTGCCAGTAGTATACGTCAGGGGCGCTTGAACACTGAAGCTTTCTTT. It translates to CASSIRQGRLNTEAFF.

The chain employs TRBV7-3 and TRBJ2-1; unclear D gene. Germline CDR1 reads SGHTA; CDR2 reads FQGTGA. The CDR3 loop spans 19 amino acids. Trimming left V 0 bases short and J 2 bases short, with 20 bases between. The CDR3 sequence is CASSLTVRKVGDPYNEQFF. The CDR3 bases are TGTGCCAGCAGCTTAACAGTAAGAAAGGTGGGCGACCCCTACAATGAGCAGTTCTTC.

This clone occurred once. One end of the junction does not line up with germline, which may come from a read error. The V gene is TRBV6-6, the J gene TRBJ2-2; D perhaps matches TRBD1 (6 bases). The CDR3 runs to 16 residues. Looked up from germline, CDR1 is MNHNY and CDR2 is SVGAGI (reference sequence). The CDR3 region is CASSNSGALNTGELFF. The CDR3 nucleotides are TGTGCCAGCAGTAACTCAGGGGCTTTGAACACCGGGGAGCTGTTTTTT.

This rearrangement joins TRBV6-4 to TRBJ2-2; D call uncertain. V lost 3 bases to trimming and J lost 1 base, with 12 bases between them. Germline assignment: CDR1 MRHNA and CDR2 SNTAGT. The CDR3 loop spans 16 amino acids. The CDR3 DNA reads TGTGCCAGCAGTGATGAGGCAGCTCTGAACACCGGGGAGCTGTTTTTT. Encoded protein: CASSDEAALNTGELFF.

The chain joins TRBV14 to TRBJ1-2; possibly TRBD1 for D (5 bases). The CDR3 has 12 residues. The germline V gene has CDR1 SGHDN and CDR2 FVKESK. Trimming removed 2 bases at V and 6 bases at J, with 7 bases between. For the CDR3, the DNA is TGTGCCAGCAGCCAATTCAGGGATGGCTACACCTTC. Translating gives CASSQFRDGYTF.

The CDR3 loop is CASRTAGGIYEQYF. DNA for the CDR3: TGTGCCAGCAGGACAGCGGGAGGCATATACGAGCAGTACTTC. The V call is TRBV28, the J call TRBJ2-7; TRBD2 agrees at 9 bases. With V trimmed by 6 bases and J by 4 bases, 7 bases remained unmatched. The CDR3 runs 14 residues. Germline CDR1 and CDR2: MDHEN and SYDVKM.

The CDR3 sequence is CASSVTSGGGETQYF. The DNA for the CDR3 is TGTGCCAGTAGTGTGACTAGCGGGGGCGGGGAGACCCAGTACTTC. The chain carries TRBV19 and TRBJ2-5, with 12 nucleotides matching TRBD2. The CDR3 runs 15 residues. CDR1 is LNHDA and CDR2 is SQIVND in the germline V gene (reference sequence). With V trimmed by 5 bases and J by 5 bases, 6 bases remained unmatched.

This clone is a singleton in its sample. The chain is built from TRBV9 and TRBJ1-5; D gene unclear. Per the germline V gene, CDR1 is SGDLS and CDR2 is YYNGEE. Trimming took off 2 bases at V and 0 bases at J, with 9 bases between the two ends. This CDR3 is 15 amino acids long. CDR3 coding DNA: TGTGCCAGCAGCGTCTGGGAGTTTAGCAATCAGCCCCAGCATTTT. This gives the protein CASSVWEFSNQPQHF.

The gene calls are TRBV11-2 and TRBJ2-3, with TRBD2 matching 9 bases. The CDR3 has 17 amino acids. The junction had 14 bases not matched to a gene; V was cut back by 5 bases and J by 5 bases. Germline assignment: CDR1 SGHAT and CDR2 FQNNGV. The CDR3 spells CASSHIGGLAGLDTQYF. CDR3 nucleotides: TGTGCCAGCAGCCACATAGGTGGGCTAGCGGGGTTAGATACGCAGTATTTT.

The rearrangement links TRBV28 to TRBJ1-4; D perhaps matches TRBD1 (5 bases). The CDR3 length is 16 residues. Germline V lookup: CDR1 MDHEN, CDR2 SYDVKM. V was shortened by 4 bases and J by 6 bases, with 18 bases between the two germline ends. Written as DNA, the CDR3 is TGTGCCAGCAGTTACTCCCACGGGGGATTGCATGAAAAACTGTTTTTT. Translation: CASSYSHGGLHEKLFF.